The rows below give T cell receptor beta chains drawn from one sample of a study of human T cells and chemical hapten exposure. TCRdb re-derived calls from the RACE reads in MiXCR, one entry per CDR3 protein. The data show about 77,000 distinct CDR3 sequences, around 9.4% seen once. The specimen was whole blood. Receptor source: a female donor in good health. Some clones in this sample may be carry-over from other donors' samples. Both conserved end residues are part of each CDR3. D genes are given only for firm matches. Clone size is given for some rows only: seen once, a few or many times, or a class if the clone is expanded.

v_call,j_call,clone_size,d_call,cdr3_aa,cdr3_nt
TRBV20-1,TRBJ2-1,few,TRBD2,CSAPSGGYNEQFF,TGCAGTGCTCCTAGCGGGGGCTACAATGAGCAGTTCTTC
TRBV9,TRBJ1-2,NA,NA,CASSPGTSPNDGYTF,TGTGCCAGCAGCCCGGGGACAAGCCCTAACGATGGCTACACCTTC
TRBV7-9,TRBJ1-6,NA,NA,CASSPAGDYSPLHF,TGTGCCAGCAGCCCTGCCGGGGATTACTCACCCCTCCACTTT
TRBV20-1,TRBJ2-3,many,NA,CSARANTGPDTQYF,TGCAGTGCTAGGGCGAATACAGGGCCAGATACGCAGTATTTT
TRBV5-5,TRBJ2-7,NA,NA,CASSPGDSTNHEQYF,TGTGCCAGCAGCCCTGGAGACAGTACGAACCACGAGCAGTACTTC
TRBV28,TRBJ2-7,NA,NA,CASSPPGQGSYEQYF,TGTGCCAGCAGCCCACCCGGGCAGGGAAGCTACGAGCAGTACTTC
TRBV20-1,TRBJ2-7,few,NA,CSATLGISSYEQYF,TGCAGTGCTACCCTGGGTATAAGCTCCTACGAGCAGTACTTC
TRBV20-1,TRBJ1-1,many,TRBD1,CSARVHAGTDKIMNTEAFF,TGCAGTGCTAGAGTTCACGCCGGGACAGACAAAATAATGAACACTGAAGCTTTCTTT
TRBV5-1,TRBJ2-7,many,TRBD1,CASSMGQVTVEPYEQYF,TGCGCCAGCAGCATGGGACAGGTTACGGTAGAGCCCTACGAGCAGTACTTC
TRBV24-1,TRBJ2-5,many,TRBD1,CATNQGQNQETQYF,TGTGCCACCAACCAGGGACAGAACCAAGAGACCCAGTACTTC
TRBV28,TRBJ2-6,NA,NA,CASSPTFSGANVLTF,TGTGCCAGCAGTCCCACTTTCTCTGGGGCCAACGTCCTGACTTTC
TRBV7-2,TRBJ2-3,NA,NA,CASSLWRARDAGTDTQYF,TGTGCCAGCAGCTTATGGCGGGCTAGAGACGCCGGCACAGATACGCAGTATTTT
TRBV6-5,TRBJ1-2,many,TRBD1,CASRDSPDHYYGYTF,TGTGCCAGCCGGGACAGCCCGGACCACTACTATGGCTACACCTTC
TRBV20-1,TRBJ1-2,NA,TRBD1,CSAGRTGRTYGYTF,TGCAGTGCTGGAAGGACAGGGAGGACCTATGGCTACACCTTC
TRBV7-9,TRBJ1-3,few,NA,CASSFSQGMLGNTIYF,TGTGCCAGCAGCTTTAGTCAGGGCATGCTTGGAAACACCATATATTTT
TRBV2,TRBJ2-3,NA,NA,CASSVAYPDTQYF,TGTGCCAGCAGTGTAGCCTACCCAGATACGCAGTATTTT
TRBV29-1,TRBJ2-1,many,NA,CSVDPGLPYNEQFF,TGCAGCGTTGACCCCGGACTGCCCTACAATGAGCAGTTCTTC
TRBV20-1,TRBJ2-7,few,NA,CSARGLQGAREQYF,TGCAGTGCTAGAGGTCTGCAGGGAGCCCGCGAGCAGTACTTC
TRBV20-1,TRBJ1-2,many,TRBD1,CSASQGQGNYGYTF,TGCAGTGCTAGCCAGGGACAGGGGAACTATGGCTACACCTTC
TRBV5-1,TRBJ1-5,many,NA,CASSRQPQHF,TGCGCCAGCAGCCGTCAGCCCCAGCATTTT
TRBV12-3/TRBV12-4,TRBJ1-6,many,TRBD1,CASSLADRSPLHF,TGTGCCAGCAGTTTAGCGGACAGGTCACCCCTCCACTTT
TRBV4-2,TRBJ2-7,few,NA,CASSQIPGYSYEQYF,TGTGCCAGCAGCCAAATCCCGGGCTACTCCTACGAGCAGTACTTC
TRBV29-1,TRBJ2-3,many,NA,CSVEVIGDTQYF,TGCAGCGTTGAAGTGATCGGGGATACGCAGTATTTT
TRBV18,TRBJ1-1,many,NA,CASSQQGNLGAFF,TGTGCCAGCTCACAGCAGGGGAACTTAGGAGCTTTCTTT
TRBV9,TRBJ2-3,NA,NA,CASSRFTITDTQYF,TGTGCCAGCAGCCGCTTCACGATCACAGATACGCAGTATTTT
TRBV12-3/TRBV12-4,TRBJ1-2,many,NA,CASSWAGSGYTF,TGTGCCAGCAGTTGGGCAGGGAGTGGCTACACCTTC
TRBV24-1,TRBJ1-1,NA,NA,CATPDRNTEAFF,TGTGCCACTCCCGACAGGAACACTGAAGCTTTCTTT
TRBV6-5,TRBJ1-1,many,TRBD1,CASSYNKGASRRGTEAFF,TGTGCCAGCAGTTACAACAAGGGGGCGTCACGGAGGGGTACTGAAGCTTTCTTT
TRBV9,TRBJ1-6,many,TRBD1,CASSVEQGRSPLHF,TGTGCCAGCAGCGTAGAACAGGGGAGATCACCCCTCCACTTT
TRBV7-3,TRBJ2-7,many,TRBD1,CASSQDPTGGVLYEQYF,TGTGCCAGCAGTCAAGATCCTACAGGGGGCGTTTTATACGAGCAGTACTTC
TRBV20-1,TRBJ2-7,once,NA,CSARDLRTYEQYF,TGCAGTGCTAGAGATTTGCGCACGTACGAGCAGTACTTC
TRBV2,TRBJ1-2,NA,NA,CASSERPVANYGYTF,TGTGCCAGCAGTGAAAGACCGGTAGCTAACTATGGCTACACCTTC
TRBV18,TRBJ2-5,NA,TRBD1,CASSSIQKQGIQYF,TGTGCCAGCTCATCCATACAGAAACAGGGGATCCAGTACTTC
TRBV7-8,TRBJ2-3,few,TRBD2,CASSLRTSGTDTQYF,TGTGCCAGCAGCTTACGGACTAGCGGGACAGATACGCAGTATTTT
TRBV12-3/TRBV12-4,TRBJ1-2,many,TRBD1,CASSSRTGENYGYTF,TGTGCCAGCAGTTCTCGGACAGGAGAAAACTATGGCTACACCTTC
TRBV29-1,TRBJ1-1,many,NA,CSATDRIEAFF,TGCAGCGCAACAGACAGGATTGAAGCTTTCTTT
TRBV29-1,TRBJ1-3,many,TRBD1,CSVARGVSGNTIYF,TGCAGCGTGGCCAGGGGGGTCTCTGGAAACACCATATATTTT
TRBV28,TRBJ2-5,many,NA,CASRRDGETQYF,TGTGCCAGCAGGAGGGATGGGGAGACCCAGTACTTC
TRBV11-1,TRBJ1-1,NA,TRBD1,CASSLEYFPGQGPEAFF,TGTGCCAGCAGCTTAGAGTACTTTCCGGGACAGGGACCTGAAGCTTTCTTT
TRBV20-1,TRBJ2-3,few,TRBD2,CSATGLAGGKYSTDTQYF,TGCAGTGCTACGGGACTAGCGGGGGGGAAGTATTCCACAGATACGCAGTATTTT
TRBV7-6,TRBJ2-3,NA,NA,CASSLAGVTASTDTQYF,TGTGCCAGCAGCTTAGCTGGTGTGACAGCGAGCACAGATACGCAGTATTTT
TRBV7-2,TRBJ2-4,few,NA,CASSLGRGNIQYF,TGTGCCAGCAGCTTAGGTCGGGGAAACATTCAGTACTTC
TRBV5-6,TRBJ1-5,few,NA,CASSLFAGNQPQHF,TGTGCCAGCAGCTTGTTCGCAGGCAATCAGCCCCAGCATTTT
TRBV6-5,TRBJ2-7,many,NA,CASSYGGDTYEQYF,TGTGCCAGCAGTTACGGGGGGGACACCTACGAGCAGTACTTC
TRBV12-3/TRBV12-4,TRBJ1-3,NA,NA,CASSRPPGNTIYF,TGTGCCAGCAGCCGTCCCCCTGGAAACACCATATATTTT
TRBV12-3/TRBV12-4,TRBJ1-4,NA,NA,CASSSPTVWSEKLFF,TGTGCCAGCAGTTCACCGACGGTCTGGAGCGAAAAACTGTTTTTT
TRBV27,TRBJ2-7,many,NA,CASSRVVTGVLYEQYF,TGTGCCAGCAGTAGAGTGGTAACGGGGGTTCTCTACGAGCAGTACTTC
TRBV25-1,TRBJ1-1,NA,NA,CASSGRATEAFF,TGTGCCAGCAGTGGCAGGGCCACTGAAGCTTTCTTT
TRBV6-1,TRBJ2-1,many,NA,CASGSYNEQFF,TGTGCCAGTGGGTCCTACAATGAGCAGTTCTTC
TRBV18,TRBJ2-7,NA,NA,CASSPDRLIYEQYF,TGTGCCAGCTCACCAGACAGGTTAATCTACGAGCAGTACTTC
TRBV29-1,TRBJ2-6,few,NA,CSVAPGSSGANVLTF,TGCAGCGTTGCGCCTGGGTCCTCTGGGGCCAACGTCCTGACTTTC
TRBV12-3/TRBV12-4,TRBJ2-5,NA,TRBD1,CASSLSTGGGQETQYF,TGTGCCAGCAGTTTGTCGACAGGGGGCGGCCAAGAGACCCAGTACTTC
TRBV18,TRBJ1-1,many,NA,CASSPLPENTEAFF,TGTGCCAGCTCACCGCTCCCAGAGAACACTGAAGCTTTCTTT
TRBV6-1,TRBJ1-2,NA,NA,CASSVRPTNYGYTF,TGTGCCAGCAGTGTACGTCCCACTAACTATGGCTACACCTTC
TRBV21-1,TRBJ1-5,many,NA,CASSKADRVNQPQHF,TGTGCCAGCAGCAAAGCGGACAGGGTCAATCAGCCCCAGCATTTT